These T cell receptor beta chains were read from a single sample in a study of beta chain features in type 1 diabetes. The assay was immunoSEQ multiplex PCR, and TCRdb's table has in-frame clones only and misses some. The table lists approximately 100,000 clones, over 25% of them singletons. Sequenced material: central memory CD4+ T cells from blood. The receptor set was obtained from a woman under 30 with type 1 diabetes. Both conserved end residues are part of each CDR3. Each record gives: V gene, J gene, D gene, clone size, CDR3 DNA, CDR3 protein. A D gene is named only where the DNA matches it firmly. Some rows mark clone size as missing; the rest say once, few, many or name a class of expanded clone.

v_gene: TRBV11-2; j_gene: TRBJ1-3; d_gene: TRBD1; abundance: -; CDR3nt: TGTGCCAGCAGCAACCCGGACAGGGGGTCTGGAAACACCATATATTTT; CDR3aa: CASSNPDRGSGNTIYF
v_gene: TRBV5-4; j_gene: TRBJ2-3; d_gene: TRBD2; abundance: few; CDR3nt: TGTGCCAGCAGCTTCATCCTAGCGGGAGTCCTTCGCACAGATACGCAGTATTTT; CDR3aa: CASSFILAGVLRTDTQYF
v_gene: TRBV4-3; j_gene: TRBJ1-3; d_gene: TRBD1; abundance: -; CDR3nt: TGCGCCAGCAGCCAATTGGGACAGATCCTTGGAAACACCATATATTTT; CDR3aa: CASSQLGQILGNTIYF
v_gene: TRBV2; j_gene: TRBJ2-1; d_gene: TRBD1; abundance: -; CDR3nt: TGTGCCAGCAGCGGACAGGGGTGGAATGAGCAGTTCTTC; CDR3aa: CASSGQGWNEQFF
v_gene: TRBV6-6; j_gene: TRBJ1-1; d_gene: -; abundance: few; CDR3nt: TGTGCCAGCAGAAAAGACAGACTGAACACTGAAGCTTTCTTT; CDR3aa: CASRKDRLNTEAFF
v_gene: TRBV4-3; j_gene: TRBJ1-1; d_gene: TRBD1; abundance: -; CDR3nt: TGCGCCAGCAGCCAGGACAGGGCGAACACTGAAGCTTTCTTT; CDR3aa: CASSQDRANTEAFF
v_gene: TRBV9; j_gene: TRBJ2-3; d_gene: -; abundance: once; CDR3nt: TGTGCCAGCAGCGTACACATACTAGACACAGATACGCAGTATTTT; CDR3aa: CASSVHILDTDTQYF
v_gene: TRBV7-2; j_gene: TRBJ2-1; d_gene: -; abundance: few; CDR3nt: TGTGCCAGCAGCTTAGTTTTCAGCAATGAGCAGTTCTTC; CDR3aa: CASSLVFSNEQFF
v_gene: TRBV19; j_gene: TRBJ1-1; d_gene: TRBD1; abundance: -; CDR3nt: TGTGCCAGTAGTATAGGGACAGGGATGGACACTGAAGCTTTCTTT; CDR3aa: CASSIGTGMDTEAFF
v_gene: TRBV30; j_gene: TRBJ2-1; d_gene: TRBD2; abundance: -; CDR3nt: TGTGCCCACCGGACTAGCGGGAGTAAAAATGAGCAGTTCTTC; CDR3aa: CAHRTSGSKNEQFF
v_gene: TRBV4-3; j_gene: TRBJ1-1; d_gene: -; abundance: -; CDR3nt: TGCGCCAGCAGCCAAGATCCCCCTTTCGGTATCGGGAACACTGAAGCTTTCTTT; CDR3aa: CASSQDPPFGIGNTEAFF
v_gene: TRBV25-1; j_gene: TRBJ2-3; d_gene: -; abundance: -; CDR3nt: TGTGCCAGCACCGAGGCGGGGGCAGATCCATGGGATACGCAGTATTTT; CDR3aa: CASTEAGADPWDTQYF
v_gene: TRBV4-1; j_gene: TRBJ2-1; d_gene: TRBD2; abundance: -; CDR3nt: TGCGCCAGCAGCCAAACCCTAGCGGGAGGGCCACGGAATGAGCAGTTCTTC; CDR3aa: CASSQTLAGGPRNEQFF
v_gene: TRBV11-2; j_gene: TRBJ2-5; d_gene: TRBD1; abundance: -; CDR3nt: TGTGCCAGCAGCGAACAGGGGGGAGAGACCCAGTACTTC; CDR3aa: CASSEQGGETQYF
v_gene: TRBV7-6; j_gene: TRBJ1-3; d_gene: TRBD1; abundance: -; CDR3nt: TGTGCCAGCAGCTTGGGGACAGACTCTGGAAACACCATATATTTT; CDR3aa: CASSLGTDSGNTIYF
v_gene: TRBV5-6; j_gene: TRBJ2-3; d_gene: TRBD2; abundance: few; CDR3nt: TGTGCCAGCAGCTGGGCTAGCGGAAGCACAGATACGCAGTATTTT; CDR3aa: CASSWASGSTDTQYF
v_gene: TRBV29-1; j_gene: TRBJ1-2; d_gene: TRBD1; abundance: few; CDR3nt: TGCAGCGTTGCCTCCCAGCCGACAGGGGGCGATGGCTACACCTTC; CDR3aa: CSVASQPTGGDGYTF
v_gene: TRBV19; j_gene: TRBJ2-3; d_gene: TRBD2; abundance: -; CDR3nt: TGTGCCAGTAGTATTGGGCTAGCGGGCGTCATTGGCACAGATACGCAGTATTTT; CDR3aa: CASSIGLAGVIGTDTQYF
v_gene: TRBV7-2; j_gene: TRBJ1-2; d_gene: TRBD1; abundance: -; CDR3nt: TGTGCCAGCAGCTTATTAGGGACAGGACTGAACTATGGCTACACCTTC; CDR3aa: CASSLLGTGLNYGYTF
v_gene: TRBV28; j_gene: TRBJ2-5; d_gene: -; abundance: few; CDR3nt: TGTGCCAGCAAACTGGTGGGCAGATCGTACCAAGAGACCCAGTACTTC; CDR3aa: CASKLVGRSYQETQYF
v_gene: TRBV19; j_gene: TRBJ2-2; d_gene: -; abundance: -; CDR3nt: TGTGCCAGTAGTATGGAGGGCCGGAACACCGGGGAGCTGTTTTTT; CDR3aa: CASSMEGRNTGELFF
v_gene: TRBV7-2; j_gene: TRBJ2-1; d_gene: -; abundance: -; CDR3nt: TGTGCCAGCAGCCCAGGACAATACAATGAGCAGTTCTTC; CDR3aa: CASSPGQYNEQFF
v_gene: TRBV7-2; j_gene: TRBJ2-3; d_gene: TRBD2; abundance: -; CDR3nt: TGTGCCAGCAGCTTCGGAGCGGGAGGGGTAGATACGCAGTATTTT; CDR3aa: CASSFGAGGVDTQYF